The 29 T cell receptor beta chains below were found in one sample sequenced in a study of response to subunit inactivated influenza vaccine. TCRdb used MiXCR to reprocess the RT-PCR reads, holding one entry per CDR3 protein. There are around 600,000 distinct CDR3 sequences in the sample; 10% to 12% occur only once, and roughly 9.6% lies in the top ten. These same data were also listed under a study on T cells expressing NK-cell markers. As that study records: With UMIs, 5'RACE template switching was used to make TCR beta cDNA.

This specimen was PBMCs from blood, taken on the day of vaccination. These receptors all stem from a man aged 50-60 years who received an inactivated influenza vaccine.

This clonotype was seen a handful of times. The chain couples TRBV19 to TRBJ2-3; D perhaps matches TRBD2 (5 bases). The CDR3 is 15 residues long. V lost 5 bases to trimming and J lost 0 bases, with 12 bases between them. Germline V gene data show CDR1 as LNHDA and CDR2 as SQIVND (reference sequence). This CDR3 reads CASSPGIESTDTQYF. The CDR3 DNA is TGTGCCAGTAGTCCGGGAATTGAGAGCACAGATACGCAGTATTTT.

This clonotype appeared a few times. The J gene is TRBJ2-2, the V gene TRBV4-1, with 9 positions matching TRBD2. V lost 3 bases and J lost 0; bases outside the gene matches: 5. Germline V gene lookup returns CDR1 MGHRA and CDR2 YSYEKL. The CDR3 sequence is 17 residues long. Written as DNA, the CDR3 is TGCGCCAGCAGCCAGTCGGGACTAGCAGCGAACACCGGGGAGCTGTTTTTT. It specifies CASSQSGLAANTGELFF.

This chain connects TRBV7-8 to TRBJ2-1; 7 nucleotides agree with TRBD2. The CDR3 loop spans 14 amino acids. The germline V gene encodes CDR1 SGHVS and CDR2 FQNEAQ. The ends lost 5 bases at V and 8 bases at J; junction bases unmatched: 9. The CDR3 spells CASSPRLASDEQFF. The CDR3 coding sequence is TGTGCCAGCAGCCCAAGACTAGCATCCGATGAGCAGTTCTTC.

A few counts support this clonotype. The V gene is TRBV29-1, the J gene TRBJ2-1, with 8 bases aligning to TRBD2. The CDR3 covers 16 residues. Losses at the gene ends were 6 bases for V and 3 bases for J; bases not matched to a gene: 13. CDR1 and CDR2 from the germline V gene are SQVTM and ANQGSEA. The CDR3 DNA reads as TGCAGCGTCACCTCGATAGCGGGACGGAGCTACAATGAGCAGTTCTTC. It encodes CSVTSIAGRSYNEQFF.

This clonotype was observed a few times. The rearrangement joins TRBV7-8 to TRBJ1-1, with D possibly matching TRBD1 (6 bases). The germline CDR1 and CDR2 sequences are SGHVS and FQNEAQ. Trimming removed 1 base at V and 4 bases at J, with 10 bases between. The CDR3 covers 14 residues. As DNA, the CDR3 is TGTGCCAGCAGCTTAGAGTCCAGGGGCACTGAAGCTTTCTTT. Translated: CASSLESRGTEAFF.

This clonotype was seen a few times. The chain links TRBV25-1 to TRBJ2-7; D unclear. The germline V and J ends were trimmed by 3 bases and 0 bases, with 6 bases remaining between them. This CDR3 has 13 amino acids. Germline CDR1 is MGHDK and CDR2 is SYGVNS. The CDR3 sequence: CASSDHTSYEQYF. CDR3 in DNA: TGTGCCAGCAGTGACCACACCTCCTACGAGCAGTACTTC.

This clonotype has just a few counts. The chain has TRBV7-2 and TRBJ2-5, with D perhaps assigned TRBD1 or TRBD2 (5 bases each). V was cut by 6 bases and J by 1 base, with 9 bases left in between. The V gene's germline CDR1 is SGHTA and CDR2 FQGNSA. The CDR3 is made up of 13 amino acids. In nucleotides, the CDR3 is TGTGCCAGCAGACGGGGACCCCAAGAGACCCAGTACTTC. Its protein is CASRRGPQETQYF. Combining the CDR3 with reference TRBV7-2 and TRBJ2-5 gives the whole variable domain GAGVSQSPSNKVTEKGKDVELRCDPISGHTALYWYRQSLGQGLEFLIYFQGNSAPDKSGLPSDRFSAERTGGSVSTLTIQRTQQEDSAVYLCASRRGPQETQYFGPGTRLLVL.

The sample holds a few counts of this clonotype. The CDR3 sequence is CASLRAGELFF. CDR3 sequence (DNA): TGCGCCAGCCTCAGGGCCGGGGAGCTGTTTTTT. The rearrangement uses TRBV10-2 and TRBJ2-2; weak D call: TRBD1 (5 bases). This CDR3 has 11 residues. Trimming pared 8 bases from V and 6 bases from J, leaving 7 bases between. The germline V gene encodes CDR1 WSHSY and CDR2 SAAADI.

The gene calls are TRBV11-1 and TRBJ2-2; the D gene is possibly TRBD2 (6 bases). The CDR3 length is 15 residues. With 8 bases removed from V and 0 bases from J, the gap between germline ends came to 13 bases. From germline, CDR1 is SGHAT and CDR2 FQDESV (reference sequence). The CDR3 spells CASSRGTTNTGELFF. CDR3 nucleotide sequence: TGTGCCAGCTCTCGGGGGACGACGAACACCGGGGAGCTGTTTTTT.

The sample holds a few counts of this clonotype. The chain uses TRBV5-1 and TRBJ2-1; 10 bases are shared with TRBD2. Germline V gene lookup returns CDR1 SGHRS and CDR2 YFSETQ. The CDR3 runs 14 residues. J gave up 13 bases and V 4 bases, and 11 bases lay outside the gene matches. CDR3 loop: CASSLTLVAGGQFF. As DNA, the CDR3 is TGCGCCAGCAGCCTCACCTTGGTAGCGGGGGGTCAGTTCTTC.

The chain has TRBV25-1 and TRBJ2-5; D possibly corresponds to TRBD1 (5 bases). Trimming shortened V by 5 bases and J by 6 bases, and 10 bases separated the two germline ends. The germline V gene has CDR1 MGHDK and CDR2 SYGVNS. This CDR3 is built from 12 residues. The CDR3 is CASSQGVKTQYF. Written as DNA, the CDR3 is TGTGCCAGCAGTCAAGGGGTAAAGACCCAGTACTTC.

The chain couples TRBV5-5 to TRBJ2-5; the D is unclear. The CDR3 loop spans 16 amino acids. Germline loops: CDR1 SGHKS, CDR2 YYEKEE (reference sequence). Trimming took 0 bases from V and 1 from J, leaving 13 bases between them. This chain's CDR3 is CASSLVVSSLQETQYF. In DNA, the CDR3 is TGTGCCAGCAGCTTGGTAGTCAGTTCTCTCCAAGAGACCCAGTACTTC.

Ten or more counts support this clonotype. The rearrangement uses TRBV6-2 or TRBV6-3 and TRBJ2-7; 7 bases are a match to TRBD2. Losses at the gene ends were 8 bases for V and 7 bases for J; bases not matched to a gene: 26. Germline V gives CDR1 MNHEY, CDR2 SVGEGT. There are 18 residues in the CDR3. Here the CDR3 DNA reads TGTGCCAGCCGTCCGGGACTATCAACCTTAAAACTACCGGGTGAGCAGTACTTC. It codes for CASRPGLSTLKLPGEQYF.

CDR3 sequence: CASRQLRGHGELFF. The CDR3 region has the DNA TGTGCCAGCAGGCAACTAAGGGGTCACGGGGAGCTGTTTTTT. The V call is TRBV7-2, the J call TRBJ2-2; the D gene is possibly TRBD1 (5 bases). This CDR3 is built from 14 residues. V was pared by 6 bases and J by 7 bases, with 15 bases between. CDR1 is SGHTA, CDR2 FQGNSA, per germline.

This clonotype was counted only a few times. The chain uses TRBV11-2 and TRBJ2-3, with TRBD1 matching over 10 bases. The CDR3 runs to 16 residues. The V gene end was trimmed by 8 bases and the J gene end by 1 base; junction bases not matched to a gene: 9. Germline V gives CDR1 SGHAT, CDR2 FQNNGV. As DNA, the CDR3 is TGTGCCAGCGGGACAGGGGCCTCGGTTGGCACAGATACGCAGTATTTT. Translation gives CASGTGASVGTDTQYF.

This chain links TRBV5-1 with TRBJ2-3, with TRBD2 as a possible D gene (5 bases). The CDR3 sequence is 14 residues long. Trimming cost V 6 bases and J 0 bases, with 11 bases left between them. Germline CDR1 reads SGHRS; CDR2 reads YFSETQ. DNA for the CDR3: TGCGCCAGCATAAAGGAGGCTAGCACAGATACGCAGTATTTT. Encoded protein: CASIKEASTDTQYF.

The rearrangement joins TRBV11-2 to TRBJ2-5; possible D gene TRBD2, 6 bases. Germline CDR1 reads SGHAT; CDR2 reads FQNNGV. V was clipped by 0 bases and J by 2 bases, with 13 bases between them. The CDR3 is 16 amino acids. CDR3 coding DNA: TGTGCCAGCAGCTTAGATGCGGGGACTTTACAAGAGACCCAGTACTTC. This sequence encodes CASSLDAGTLQETQYF.

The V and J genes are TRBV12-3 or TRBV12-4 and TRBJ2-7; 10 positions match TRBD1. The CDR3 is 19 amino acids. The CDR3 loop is CTRCLARRGTGVSSYEQYF. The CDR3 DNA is TGTACCCGCTGTTTAGCGCGGCGAGGGACAGGGGTCAGCTCCTACGAGCAGTACTTC.

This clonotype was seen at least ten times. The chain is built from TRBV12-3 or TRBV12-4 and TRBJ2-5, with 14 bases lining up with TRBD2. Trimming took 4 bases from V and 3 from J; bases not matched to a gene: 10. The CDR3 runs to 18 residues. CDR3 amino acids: CASSSLLRLAGGKETQYF. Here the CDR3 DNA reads TGTGCCAGCAGTTCCCTTCTCCGACTAGCGGGGGGGAAAGAGACCCAGTACTTC.

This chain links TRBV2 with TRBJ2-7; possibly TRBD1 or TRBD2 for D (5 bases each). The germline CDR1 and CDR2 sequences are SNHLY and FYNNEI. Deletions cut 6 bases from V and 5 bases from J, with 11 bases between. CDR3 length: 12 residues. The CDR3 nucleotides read TGTGCCAGCAGCAGGGAGACCCACGAGCAGTACTTC. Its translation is CASSRETHEQYF.

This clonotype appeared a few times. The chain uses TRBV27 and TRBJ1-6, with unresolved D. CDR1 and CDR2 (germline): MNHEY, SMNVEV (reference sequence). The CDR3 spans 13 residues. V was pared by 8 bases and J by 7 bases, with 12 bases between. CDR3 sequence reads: CASRTSGNSPLHF. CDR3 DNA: TGTGCCAGCCGGACCTCCGGGAATTCACCCCTCCACTTT.

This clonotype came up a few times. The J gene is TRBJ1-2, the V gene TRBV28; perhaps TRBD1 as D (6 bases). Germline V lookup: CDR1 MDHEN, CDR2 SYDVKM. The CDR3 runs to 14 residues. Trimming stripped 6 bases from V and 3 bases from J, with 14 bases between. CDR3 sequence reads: CASSQQGIYYGYTF. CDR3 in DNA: TGTGCCAGCAGCCAGCAGGGGATATACTATGGCTACACCTTC.

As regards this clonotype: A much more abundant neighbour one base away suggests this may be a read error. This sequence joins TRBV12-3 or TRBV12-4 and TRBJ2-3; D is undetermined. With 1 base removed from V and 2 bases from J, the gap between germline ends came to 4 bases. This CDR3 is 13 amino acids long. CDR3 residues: CASSLDYTDTQYF. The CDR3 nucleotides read TGTGCCAGCAGTTTAGACTACACAGATACGCAGTATTTT.

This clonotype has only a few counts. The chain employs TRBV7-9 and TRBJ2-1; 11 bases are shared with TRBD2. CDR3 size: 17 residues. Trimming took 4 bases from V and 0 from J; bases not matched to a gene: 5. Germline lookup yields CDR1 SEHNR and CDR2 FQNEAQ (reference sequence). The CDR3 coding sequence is TGTGCCAGCAGCTCATCTAGCGGGAGGAGCTCCTACAATGAGCAGTTCTTC. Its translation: CASSSSSGRSSYNEQFF. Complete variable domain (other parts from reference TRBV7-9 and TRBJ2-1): DTGVSQNPRHKITKRGQNVTFRCDPISEHNRLYWYRQTLGQGPEFLTYFQNEAQLEKSRLLSDRFSAERPKGSFSTLEIQRTEQGDSAMYLCASSSSSGRSSYNEQFFGPGTRLTVL.

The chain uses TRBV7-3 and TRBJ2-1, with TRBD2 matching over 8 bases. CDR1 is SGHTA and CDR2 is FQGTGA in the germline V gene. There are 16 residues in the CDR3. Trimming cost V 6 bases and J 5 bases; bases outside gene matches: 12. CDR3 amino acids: CASSFSPTSANNEQFF. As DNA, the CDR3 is TGTGCCAGCAGTTTTTCCCCGACTAGCGCCAACAATGAGCAGTTCTTC.

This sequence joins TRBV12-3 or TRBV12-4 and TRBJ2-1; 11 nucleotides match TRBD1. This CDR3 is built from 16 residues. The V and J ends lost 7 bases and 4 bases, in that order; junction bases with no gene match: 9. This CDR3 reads CASTSRGTGGYNEQFF. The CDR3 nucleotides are TGTGCCAGCACCTCTCGTGGGACAGGGGGGTACAATGAGCAGTTCTTC.

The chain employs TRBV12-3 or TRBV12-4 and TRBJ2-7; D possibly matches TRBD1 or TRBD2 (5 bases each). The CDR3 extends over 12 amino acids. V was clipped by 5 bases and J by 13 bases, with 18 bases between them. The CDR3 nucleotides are TGTGCCAGCAGTGCCCGACCCGGGACGGACTACTTC. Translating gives CASSARPGTDYF.

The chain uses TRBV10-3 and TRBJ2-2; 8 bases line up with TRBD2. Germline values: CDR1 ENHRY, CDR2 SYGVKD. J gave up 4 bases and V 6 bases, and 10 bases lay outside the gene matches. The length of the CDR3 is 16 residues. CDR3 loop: CAIRQGAGASTGELFF. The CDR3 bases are TGTGCCATCAGGCAGGGAGCGGGGGCCAGCACCGGGGAGCTGTTTTTT.

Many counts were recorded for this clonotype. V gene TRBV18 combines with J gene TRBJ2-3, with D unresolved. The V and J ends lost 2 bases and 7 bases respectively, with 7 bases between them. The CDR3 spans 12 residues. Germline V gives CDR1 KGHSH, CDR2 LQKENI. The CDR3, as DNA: TGTGCCAGCTCACCAGTGGGGAATACGCAGTATTTT. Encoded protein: CASSPVGNTQYF.